This TCR beta chain was observed in a study of shared clonotypes between healthy human individuals. With respect to this clone: The junction departs from the called germline gene at one end, perhaps through a read error.

Donation came from healthy HIV-negative adults that had no recent acute infections or vaccinations. There were only Caucasian adults among the donors, and all lived in Nashville, Tennessee. At a deep level, the assay was run. The protocol was immunoSEQ multiplex PCR, while the TCRdb copy is restricted to in-frame clones and leaves out a portion. The table records about 680,000 clones, around 73% of them present only once. The sequence was collected from a woman aged 25 to 39 in good health. Sequenced material: memory CD4+ T cells sorted from blood. Subset indicated: CD45RA-negative fraction.

For the CDR3, the DNA is TGTGCCAGCACTTACGGGACCAGCTACGAGCAGTACTTC. It specifies CASTYGTSYEQYF. V and J are TRBV6-5 and TRBJ2-7; possibly TRBD1 or TRBD2 for D (5 bases each). The length of the CDR3 is 13 residues. Looked up from germline, CDR1 is MNHEY and CDR2 is SVGAGI.